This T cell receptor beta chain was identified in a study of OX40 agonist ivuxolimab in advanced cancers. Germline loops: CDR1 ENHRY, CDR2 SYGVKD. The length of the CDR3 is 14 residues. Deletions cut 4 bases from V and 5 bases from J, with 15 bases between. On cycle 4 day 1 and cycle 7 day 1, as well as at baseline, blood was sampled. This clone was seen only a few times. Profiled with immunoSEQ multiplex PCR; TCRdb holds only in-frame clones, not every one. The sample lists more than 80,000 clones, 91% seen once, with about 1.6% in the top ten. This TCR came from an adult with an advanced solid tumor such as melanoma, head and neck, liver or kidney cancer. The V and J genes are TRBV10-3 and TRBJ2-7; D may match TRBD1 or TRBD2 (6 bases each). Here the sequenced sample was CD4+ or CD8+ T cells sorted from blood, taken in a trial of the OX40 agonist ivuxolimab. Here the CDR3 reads CAISGRGLGDEQYF. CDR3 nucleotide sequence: TGTGCCATCAGTGGACGGGGGCTGGGGGACGAGCAGTACTTC.